This T cell receptor (beta chain) was sequenced in a study of T cell responses to AZD1222 COVID-19 vaccine. This table comes from immunoSEQ multiplex PCR, and its TCRdb copy is limited to in-frame clones, with some not included. The table includes tens of thousands of clones, 70% to 80% detected once. The V end lost 4 bases, the J end lost 5 bases, and 9 bases lay between the germline ends. The CDR3 has 13 amino acids. Per the germline V gene, CDR1 is LNHDA and CDR2 is SQIVND (reference sequence). Note on this clone: Its antigen is as yet unknown.

Study-wide points: Spike-specific TCR breadth and depth went up after people got two AZD1222 doses.

The chain carries TRBV19 and TRBJ1-5; a weak D match, TRBD1 (6 bases). This sample comprised peripheral blood, obtained 28 days after the second AZD1222 dose. The origin of this receptor is an adult who received the AZD1222 COVID-19 vaccine. As DNA, the CDR3 is TGTGCCAGTAGTACTAGGACAGATCAGCCCCAGCATTTT. Its protein product is CASSTRTDQPQHF.